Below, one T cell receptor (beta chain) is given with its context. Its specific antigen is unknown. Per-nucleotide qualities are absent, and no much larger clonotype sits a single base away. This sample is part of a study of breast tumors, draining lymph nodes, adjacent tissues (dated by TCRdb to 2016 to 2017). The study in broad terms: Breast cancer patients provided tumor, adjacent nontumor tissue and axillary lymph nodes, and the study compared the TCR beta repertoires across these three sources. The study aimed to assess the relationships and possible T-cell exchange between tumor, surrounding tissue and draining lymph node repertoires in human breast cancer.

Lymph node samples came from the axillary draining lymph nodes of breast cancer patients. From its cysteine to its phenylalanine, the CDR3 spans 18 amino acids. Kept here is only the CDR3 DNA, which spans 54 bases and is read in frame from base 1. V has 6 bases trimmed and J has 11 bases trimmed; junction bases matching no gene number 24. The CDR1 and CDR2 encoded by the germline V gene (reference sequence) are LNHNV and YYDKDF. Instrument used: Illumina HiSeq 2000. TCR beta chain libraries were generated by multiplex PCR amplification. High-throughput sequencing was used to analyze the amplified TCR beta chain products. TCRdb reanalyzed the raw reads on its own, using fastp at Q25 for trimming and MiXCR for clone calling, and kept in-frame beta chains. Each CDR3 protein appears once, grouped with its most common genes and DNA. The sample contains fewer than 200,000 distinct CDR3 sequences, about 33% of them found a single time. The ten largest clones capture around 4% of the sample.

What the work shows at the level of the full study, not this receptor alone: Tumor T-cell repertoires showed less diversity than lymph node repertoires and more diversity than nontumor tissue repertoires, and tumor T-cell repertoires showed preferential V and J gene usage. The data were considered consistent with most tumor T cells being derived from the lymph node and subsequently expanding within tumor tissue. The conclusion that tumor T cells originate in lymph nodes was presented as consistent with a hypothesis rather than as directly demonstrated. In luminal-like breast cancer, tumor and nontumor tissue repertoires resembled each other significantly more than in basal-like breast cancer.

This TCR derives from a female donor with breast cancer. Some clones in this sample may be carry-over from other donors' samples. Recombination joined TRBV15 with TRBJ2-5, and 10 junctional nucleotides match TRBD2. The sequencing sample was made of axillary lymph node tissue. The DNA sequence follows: TGTGCCACCAGACCAGTTTGGAATAGCGGGAGGCCCAACAATGAGCAGTACTTC. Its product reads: CATRPVWNSGRPNNEQYF.